The text below deals with one TCR beta chain. This CDR3 contains 14 residues. Trimming cost V 6 bases and J 9 bases; bases outside gene matches: 6. CDR1 is MNHEY, CDR2 SMNVEV, per germline (reference sequence). The protocol was immunoSEQ multiplex PCR, while the TCRdb copy is restricted to in-frame clones and leaves out a portion. The sample includes about 67,000 clones, about 90% seen only once; the top ten take more than 3.5%. This entry is derived from a study of chemoradiotherapy in HPV16-positive cancers. The genes are TRBV27 and TRBJ1-6, with 9 bases lining up with TRBD1. The sample consisted of blood, taken from a patient who underwent chemoradiotherapy. This clonotype was sampled from a human donor with HPV-associated anogenital cancer. In nucleotides, the CDR3 is TGTGCCAGCAGCTGGACAGGGGTACGTTCACCCCTCCACTTT. Translated, it gives CASSWTGVRSPLHF.